This record covers a single T cell receptor beta chain. Germline V gene sequence: CDR1 MGHDK, CDR2 SYGVNS. This CDR3 contains 16 residues. Libraries were UMI-labeled 5' RACE TRB cDNA. TCRdb re-analyzed the 5' RACE reads; it lists each CDR3 protein once, without DNA. The repertoire shows over 5,500 distinct CDR3 sequences; the top ten hold around 1%. This specimen belongs to a study of CXCR3-negative and CXCR3-positive naive CD8 T cells. With 300,000 cells each, the CD8+ T cell subsets were individually sorted in triplicate. J is TRBJ1-2 and V is TRBV25-1; no DNA is available, so the TRBD1 call from TCRdb remains unchecked. The sample comprised naive CXCR3- CD8+ T cells from blood. Regarding subset: CD45RO-CCR7+CD27+CD95- naive CD8+ T cells lacking CXCR3 (TNR3-). The clonotype originates from a human donor in good health. Some clones in this sample may be carry-over from other donors' samples. The CDR3 protein is CASRPPGQAINYGYTF.